This T cell receptor (beta chain) was retrieved from a study of tumor and adjacent non-tumor tissue in lung cancer. Three rounds of nested PCR, following a modified ARM-PCR protocol, produced the TCRbeta library. MiXCR, run by TCRdb on the multiplex PCR reads, gives a single entry per CDR3 protein. The sample yields 100,000 or so distinct CDR3 sequences, roughly 60% seen once. The CDR3 is made up of 15 amino acids. The germline gives CDR1 SGHNT, CDR2 YENEEA. Deletions cut 6 bases from V and 9 bases from J, with 24 bases between. RNA was extracted from bulk tissue without any cell sorting. Distant lung tissue was collected more than 3 cm away from the tumor edge.

Sequenced input: distant non-tumor lung tissue. The J gene is TRBJ2-7, the V gene TRBV11-3; possibly TRBD2 for D (5 bases). This TCR derives from a man aged 30 to 45 with non-small cell lung cancer. The CDR3 nucleotides are TGTGCCAGCAGGATCCGGACTGGCGGGTCGCTACGGCAGTACTTC. It yields the protein CASRIRTGGSLRQYF.